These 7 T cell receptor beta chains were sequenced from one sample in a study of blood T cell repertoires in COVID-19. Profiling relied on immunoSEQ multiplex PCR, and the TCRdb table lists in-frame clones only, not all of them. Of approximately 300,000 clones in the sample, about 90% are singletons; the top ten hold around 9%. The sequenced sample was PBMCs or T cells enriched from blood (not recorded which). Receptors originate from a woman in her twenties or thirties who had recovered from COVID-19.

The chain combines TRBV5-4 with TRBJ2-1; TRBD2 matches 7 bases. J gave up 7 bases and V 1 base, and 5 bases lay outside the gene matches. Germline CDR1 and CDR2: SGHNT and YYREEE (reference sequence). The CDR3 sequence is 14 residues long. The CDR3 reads CASSLRLAENEQFF. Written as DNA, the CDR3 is TGTGCCAGCAGCTTGCGCCTAGCGGAAAATGAGCAGTTCTTC.

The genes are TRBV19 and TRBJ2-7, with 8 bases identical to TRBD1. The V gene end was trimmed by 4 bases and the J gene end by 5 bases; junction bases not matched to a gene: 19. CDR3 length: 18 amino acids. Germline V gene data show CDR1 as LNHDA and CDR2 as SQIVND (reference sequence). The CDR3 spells CASSKGRGRLQLGDEQYF. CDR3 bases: TGTGCCAGTAGTAAGGGCAGGGGGCGATTACAGCTGGGCGACGAGCAGTACTTC.

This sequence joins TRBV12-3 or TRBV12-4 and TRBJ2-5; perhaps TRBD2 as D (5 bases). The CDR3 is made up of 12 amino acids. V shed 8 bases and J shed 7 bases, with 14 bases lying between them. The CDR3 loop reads CASGIARGTQYF. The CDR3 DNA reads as TGTGCCAGCGGGATAGCGAGAGGGACCCAGTACTTC.

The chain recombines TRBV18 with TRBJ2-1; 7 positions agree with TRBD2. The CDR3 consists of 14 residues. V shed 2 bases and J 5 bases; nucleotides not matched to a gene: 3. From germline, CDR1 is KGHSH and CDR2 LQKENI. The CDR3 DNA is TGTGCCAGCTCACCAAGGCTAGCGGACAATGAGCAGTTCTTC. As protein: CASSPRLADNEQFF. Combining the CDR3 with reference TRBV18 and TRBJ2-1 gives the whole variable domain NAGVMQNPRHLVRRRGQEARLRCSPMKGHSHVYWYRQLPEEGLKFMVYLQKENIIDESGMPKERFSAEFPKEGPSILRIQQVVRGDSAAYFCASSPRLADNEQFFGPGTRLTVL.

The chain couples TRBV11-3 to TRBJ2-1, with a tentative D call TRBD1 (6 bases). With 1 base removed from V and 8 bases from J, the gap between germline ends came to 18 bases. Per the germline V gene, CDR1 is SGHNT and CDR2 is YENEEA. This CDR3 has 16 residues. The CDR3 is CASSLGPGAGVHEQFF. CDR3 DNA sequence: TGTGCCAGCAGCTTAGGACCCGGGGCAGGGGTACATGAGCAGTTCTTC.

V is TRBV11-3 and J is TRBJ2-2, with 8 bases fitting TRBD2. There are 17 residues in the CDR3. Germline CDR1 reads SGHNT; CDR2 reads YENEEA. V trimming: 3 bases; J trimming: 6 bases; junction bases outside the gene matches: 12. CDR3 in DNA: TGTGCCAGCAGCTTCCCCCTAGCGGGCGGTGTGTCCGGGGAGCTGTTTTTT. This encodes CASSFPLAGGVSGELFF.

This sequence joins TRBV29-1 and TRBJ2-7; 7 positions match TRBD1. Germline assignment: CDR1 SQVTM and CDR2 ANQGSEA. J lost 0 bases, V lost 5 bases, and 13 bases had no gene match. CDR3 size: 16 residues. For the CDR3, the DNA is TGCAGCGTTCCCGCAAACACAGGGACAGTCTCCTACGAGCAGTACTTC. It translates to CSVPANTGTVSYEQYF.